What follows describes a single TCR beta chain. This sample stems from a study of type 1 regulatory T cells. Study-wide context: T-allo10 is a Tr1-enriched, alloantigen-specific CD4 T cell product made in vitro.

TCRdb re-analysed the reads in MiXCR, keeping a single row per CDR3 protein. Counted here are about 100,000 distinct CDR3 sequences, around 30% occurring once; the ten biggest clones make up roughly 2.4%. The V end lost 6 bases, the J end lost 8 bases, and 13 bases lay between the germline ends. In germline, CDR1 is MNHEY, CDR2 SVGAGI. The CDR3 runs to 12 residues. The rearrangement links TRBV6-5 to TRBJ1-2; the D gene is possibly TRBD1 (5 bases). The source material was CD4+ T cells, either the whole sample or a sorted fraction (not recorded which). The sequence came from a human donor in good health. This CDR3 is CASSRTGLGYTF. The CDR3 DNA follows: TGTGCCAGCAGCCGTACAGGTCTCGGCTACACCTTC.